The source of this TCR beta chain is a study of T cell changes during pregnancy in multiple sclerosis (dated by TCRdb to the late 2010s). Background on the whole study: The study examined how the T cell repertoire changed over the course of pregnancy in women with multiple sclerosis.

From the cysteine up to the phenylalanine, the CDR3 has a length of 12 residues. The kept DNA is CDR3 alone, 36 bases in frame from the first base. At the junction V is shortened by 3 bases and J by 7 bases, with 9 bases in between. CDR1 and CDR2, looked up from the germline V gene, are KGHSH and LQKENI. To note about this clone: Its antigen is currently not known. No much larger clone exists at a distance of one base, and base qualities are not known.

The library was built by means of the immunoSEQ multiplex PCR assay. TCRdb mirrors the immuneACCESS table, restricted to in-frame sequences. Some clones are absent from its copies; in checked studies, under half trace to an unresolved V gene, and the reason for the others is unknown. The sample records approximately 60,000 clones, around 93% of which are singletons. Jointly, the top ten make up around 3.5% of the sample. The source material was peripheral blood, sampled after pregnancy. The TCR originated in a female donor in good health, enrolled as a control in a pregnancy study. The chain joins TRBV18 to TRBJ1-2; the D segment could be TRBD1, given 5 matching bases. The bases are TGTGCCAGCTCACCGGGGGAGGGTGGCTACACCTTC. Its product reads: CASSPGEGGYTF.